The T cell receptor beta chain described here comes from a study of T cells in localized non-small cell lung cancer (dated by TCRdb to 2018 to 2021). Broadly, across the study: Comparing tumors with uninvolved tumor-adjacent lungs, the study looked at the T cell repertoires of 200 to 250 patients with early-stage NSCLC. A mean age of roughly 66 years was recorded for the NSCLC patients, of whom some 130 were male and about a hundred were female. The cohort was made up of around 250 treatment-naive NSCLC patients whose localized lung tumors had been resected. General findings and caveats noted by the study authors: Uninvolved tumor-adjacent lung showed the highest T cell clonality, higher than tumor, which suggests more focused antigenic responses in the uninvolved tumor-adjacent lung. Because multi-region tumor sequencing was not performed, intratumor heterogeneity could not be ruled out. Because of the exploratory design, TCR variables were selected using unadjusted p-values without false-discovery rate correction. Higher blood T cell density associated with longer overall survival, while higher adjacent-lung clonality associated with shorter survival. Of the top 100 tumor clones, a median of roughly 56 were detected in paired uninvolved adjacent lung; about 26 were also among that lung's top 100.

At diagnosis, peripheral blood, uninvolved tumor-adjacent lung and tumor were collected and were preserved as a mix of fresh-frozen and FFPE material. For TCR repertoire profiling, the blood samples were analyzed as peripheral blood mononuclear cells. The immunoSEQ Assay was used to sequence TCR beta CDR3 regions from DNA. The published analysis was carried out like this. T cell density was computed as TCR beta template counts normalized to usable DNA estimated by amplifying housekeeping genes. Richness was estimated with the preseqR package, extrapolating to 400,000 templates for PBMC samples and 120,000 templates for tissue samples. Clonality was defined by subtracting Pielou's evenness from one. Tissue-enriched TCRs were identified through differential abundance testing performed on productive amino-acid clonotypes, with a minimum total count of 5 and an alpha of 0.1. The Jaccard Index and the Morisita Overlap Index were used to measure repertoire overlap between compartments. GLIPH grouped TCR beta CDR3s together with public tetramer-defined viral CDR3s, and a viral motif had to include at least three viral sequences and also show V-gene enrichment. The clones in this table, taken by TCRdb from immuneACCESS, are in-frame only. Not every clone is retained; where verified, under half of the shortfall comes from an unresolved V gene, and the cause of the rest is unknown. That table is the source of V, J and clone size, and D and trimming were worked out from the DNA. The sample table contains approximately 43,000 clones; only one count was recorded for around 87% of them. The ten largest account for around 7% of the sample.

The CDR1 and CDR2 encoded by the germline V gene are SGHDT and YYEEEE. V lost 5 bases and J lost 2 bases; the stretch between them is 14 bases long. Its CDR3 holds 15 amino acids, cysteine through phenylalanine. The retained sequence is limited to the CDR3, 45 bases, with the frame set at the first base. Points on this clone: Its specific antigen is unknown. No clone much larger than this one lies a single base away; base qualities are absent.

This clonotype was sampled from a woman between 18 and 50 years old with stage III lung adenocarcinoma. The sample here was peripheral blood, taken before any cancer treatment. The chain was built from TRBV5-6 and TRBJ1-5; TRBD1 could be the D gene, as 5 bases match. The CDR3 region: CASSFAGSGNQPQHF. DNA sequence: TGTGCCAGCAGTTTCGCAGGGTCTGGCAATCAGCCCCAGCATTTT.